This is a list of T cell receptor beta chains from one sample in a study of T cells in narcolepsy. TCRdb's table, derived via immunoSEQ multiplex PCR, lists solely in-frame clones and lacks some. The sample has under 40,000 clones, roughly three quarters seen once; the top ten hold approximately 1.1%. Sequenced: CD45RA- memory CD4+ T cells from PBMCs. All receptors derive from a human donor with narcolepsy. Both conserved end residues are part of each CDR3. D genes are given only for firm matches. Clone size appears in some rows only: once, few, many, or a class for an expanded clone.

cdr3_nt: TGTGCCAGCAGCCCCGGACCCGAAAATGAGCAGTTCTTC
cdr3_aa: CASSPGPENEQFF
d_call: .
clone_size: .
j_call: TRBJ2-1
v_call: TRBV13

cdr3_nt: TGTGCCAGCAGTGCCGACCCACCCTCTGGCTACACCTTC
cdr3_aa: CASSADPPSGYTF
d_call: .
clone_size: .
j_call: TRBJ1-2
v_call: TRBV25-1

cdr3_nt: TGTGCCAGCAATACAGGGTTTGCCGAAAAACTGTTTTTT
cdr3_aa: CASNTGFAEKLFF
d_call: .
clone_size: .
j_call: TRBJ1-4
v_call: TRBV6-1

cdr3_nt: TGTGCCAGCAGTCCCGTGAGCTCCTACAATGAGCAGTTCTTC
cdr3_aa: CASSPVSSYNEQFF
d_call: .
clone_size: .
j_call: TRBJ2-1
v_call: TRBV9

cdr3_nt: TGCGCCAGCAGCTCCCTACCCGGGACAGATGATCCCTATGGCTACACCTTC
cdr3_aa: CASSSLPGTDDPYGYTF
d_call: TRBD1
clone_size: .
j_call: TRBJ1-2
v_call: TRBV5-1

cdr3_nt: TGTGCCAGCAGAATGACGGTGGCAACTAATGAAAAACTGTTTTTT
cdr3_aa: CASRMTVATNEKLFF
d_call: .
clone_size: .
j_call: TRBJ1-4
v_call: TRBV6-6

cdr3_nt: TGTGCCAGCAGCGTGGACCCTCGGTCCGGAAACACCATATATTTT
cdr3_aa: CASSVDPRSGNTIYF
d_call: .
clone_size: .
j_call: TRBJ1-3
v_call: TRBV7-8

cdr3_nt: TGTGCCAGCAGCCCTGGAGTCTATAATTCACCCCTCCACTTT
cdr3_aa: CASSPGVYNSPLHF
d_call: .
clone_size: .
j_call: TRBJ1-6
v_call: TRBV14

cdr3_nt: TGTGCCAGTAGTATAAATCCGGGCGGTGGTCAGCCCCAGCATTTT
cdr3_aa: CASSINPGGGQPQHF
d_call: .
clone_size: few
j_call: TRBJ1-5
v_call: TRBV19

cdr3_nt: TGTGCAGCTAGCGGGGTTGCAGATACGCAGTATTTT
cdr3_aa: CAASGVADTQYF
d_call: TRBD2
clone_size: .
j_call: TRBJ2-3
v_call: TRBV6-5

cdr3_nt: TGTGCCAGCAGTGTCGGAAGTTCTGAAGGTGGCTACACCTTC
cdr3_aa: CASSVGSSEGGYTF
d_call: .
clone_size: .
j_call: TRBJ1-2
v_call: TRBV6-4

cdr3_nt: TGTGCCAGCAGCTTGTCTGGGGCCAACGTCCTGACTTTC
cdr3_aa: CASSLSGANVLTF
d_call: .
clone_size: .
j_call: TRBJ2-6
v_call: TRBV5-4

cdr3_nt: TGTGCCATCAGTGAGTCGTACACGACCGGGGAGCTGTTTTTT
cdr3_aa: CAISESYTTGELFF
d_call: .
clone_size: once
j_call: TRBJ2-2
v_call: TRBV10-3

cdr3_nt: TGTGCCAGTAGGACTAGCGGGAGCTATCCCGGGGAGCTGTTTTTT
cdr3_aa: CASRTSGSYPGELFF
d_call: TRBD2
clone_size: once
j_call: TRBJ2-2
v_call: TRBV19

cdr3_nt: TGCAGCGTTGAAGTCGGTCGCACGCAAGCTTTCTTT
cdr3_aa: CSVEVGRTQAFF
d_call: .
clone_size: .
j_call: TRBJ1-1
v_call: TRBV29-1

cdr3_nt: TGTGCCAGCAGACCGGGACAGAACTATGGCTACACCTTC
cdr3_aa: CASRPGQNYGYTF
d_call: TRBD1
clone_size: .
j_call: TRBJ1-2
v_call: TRBV6-1

cdr3_nt: TGTGCCAGCAGCTTATATGGCGGGACGGGAAACAATGAGCAGTTCTTC
cdr3_aa: CASSLYGGTGNNEQFF
d_call: .
clone_size: .
j_call: TRBJ2-1
v_call: TRBV7-3

cdr3_nt: TGTGCTAGCAGCTTGACAGGGCCGGAGACCCAGTACTTC
cdr3_aa: CASSLTGPETQYF
d_call: TRBD1
clone_size: .
j_call: TRBJ2-5
v_call: TRBV7-7

cdr3_nt: TGTGCCAGCAGGCCGGTCGGCAGGGCGAACCACGCAAGGGGTAATCAGCCCCAGCATTTT
cdr3_aa: CASRPVGRANHARGNQPQHF
d_call: .
clone_size: .
j_call: TRBJ1-5
v_call: TRBV28

cdr3_nt: TGTGCCAGCAAACCTCGAGCGGAGGCCTACAATGAGCAGTTCTTC
cdr3_aa: CASKPRAEAYNEQFF
d_call: .
clone_size: .
j_call: TRBJ2-1
v_call: TRBV6-1

cdr3_nt: TGTGCCAGTAGTCCATTAGCCACAGGGACTGGGGCCAACGTCCTGACTTTC
cdr3_aa: CASSPLATGTGANVLTF
d_call: .
clone_size: few
j_call: TRBJ2-6
v_call: TRBV19

cdr3_nt: TGTGCCAGCAGCCTAAGGACTAGCGGATACAATGAGCAGTTCTTC
cdr3_aa: CASSLRTSGYNEQFF
d_call: TRBD2
clone_size: .
j_call: TRBJ2-1
v_call: TRBV7-6

cdr3_nt: TGTGCCAGCAATGGGCTAGCGGGTCGTGGGGGAAAAGAGACCCAGTACTTC
cdr3_aa: CASNGLAGRGGKETQYF
d_call: TRBD2
clone_size: once
j_call: TRBJ2-5
v_call: TRBV25-1

cdr3_nt: TGTGCCAGCAGTGCACAGGGCGTCAATCAGCCCCAGCATTTT
cdr3_aa: CASSAQGVNQPQHF
d_call: .
clone_size: .
j_call: TRBJ1-5
v_call: TRBV27

cdr3_nt: TGCGCCAGCAGCTTACGACCTCGGACTAGCGGGAGCAGTATCGTGGAGACCCAGTACTTC
cdr3_aa: CASSLRPRTSGSSIVETQYF
d_call: TRBD2
clone_size: .
j_call: TRBJ2-5
v_call: TRBV5-1

cdr3_nt: TGTGCCAGCAGCCCCCCTGGCGGGGGTATATGGACCGGGGAGCTGTTTTTT
cdr3_aa: CASSPPGGGIWTGELFF
d_call: TRBD2
clone_size: .
j_call: TRBJ2-2
v_call: TRBV7-8

cdr3_nt: TGTGCCAGCAGTTCGAGGACGGTTAGCACTGAAGCTTTCTTT
cdr3_aa: CASSSRTVSTEAFF
d_call: .
clone_size: .
j_call: TRBJ1-1
v_call: TRBV6-5